This T cell receptor (beta chain) emerged from a study of cytotoxic CD8 clonotypes in ibrutinib-treated CLL (dated by TCRdb to the early 2020s). About the study as a whole: The cohort included roughly 15 treatment-naive and ten to eleven relapsed/refractory patients; roughly 17 were IGHV unmutated. Responses were partial in about 25 patients and complete in 2; after median 68 months follow-up, roughly 14 stayed in remission and about twelve progressed. Response samples were taken after a median of 12 months on treatment, ranging from roughly 6 to 36 months. On average, each sample yielded about 250,000 productive templates and tens of thousands of productive rearrangements. Longitudinal samples were obtainable from about 30% of the 86 participants in the trial. Cryopreserved peripheral blood mononuclear cells were collected before treatment, at response, and at either disease progression or sustained remission. Patients were still on ibrutinib when every remission and progressive disease sample was collected.

In light of the paper, this sample's time point label describes: progressive disease on ibrutinib. Around 1.8 micrograms of genomic DNA were extracted from cryopreserved PBMCs for TCR beta library preparation. Longitudinal blood samples from CLL patients on ibrutinib monotherapy underwent high-throughput TCR beta sequencing. The patients were enrolled in a single-center, open-label phase 2 trial of ibrutinib monotherapy. As regards this clone: Its antigen is not yet known. The record has no base qualities; no much larger clone is one base away.

Reading the germline V gene (reference sequence) gives CDR1 SEHNR and CDR2 FQNEAQ. The CDR3 numbers 15 residues from cysteine through phenylalanine. Only CDR3 DNA remains: 45 bases, in frame from the first base. The trim is 3 bases for V and 0 bases for J, with a gap of 8 bases between the germline ends. What the research found in general, with its limitations: At baseline, clonality was higher than in age-matched healthy donors and showed a strong correlation with circulating CD8+ T-cell counts. Public clonotypes were rare and either shrank or stayed stable during treatment, and the rise in clonality at ibrutinib response reflected expansion of private clonotypes. Sampling times were not matched between sustained-remission and progressing patients, and lymph node repertoires were not studied. Clonality rose at ibrutinib response, remained stable during sustained remission, and dropped back toward baseline at progression.

Each clonotype received, on average, approximately 9.9x coverage in deep resolution sequencing performed on a MiSeq, where the target depth lay between 1 in 1 million and 1 in 200,000 T cells. TCR beta libraries were generated with the immunoSEQ hsTCRB Kit. The published analysis was carried out like this. Data were analyzed with ImmunoSEQ Data Assistant and ImmunoSEQ Analyzer, with V, D and J genes assigned per IMGT definitions. Clonality, which ranges from 0 to 1, was calculated as one minus the normalized Shannon entropy of productive rearrangement frequencies. Only overrepresented clonotypes making up at least 0.05% of each patient's repertoire were included in the public clonotype analysis. Repertoires from approximately 13 age-matched healthy donors in immuneACCESS were used as clonality controls. This immuneACCESS table, as held by TCRdb, lists in-frame sequences with V and J called but not all clones. Of the missing ones, under half trace to an unresolved V gene in checked studies; the others have no known cause. V, J and clone size were drawn from that table, and D and trimming were deduced from the DNA. The sample has 250,000 to 350,000 clones on record, 65% to 85% of them singletons. The ten largest clones represent around 5.1% of the sample.

This TCR came from a human donor with chronic lymphocytic leukemia. The sequence links TRBV7-9 to TRBJ1-4; no D gene call is confident. The sample consisted of PBMCs, taken at disease progression, from a patient treated with ibrutinib. The CDR3 reads as follows: CASSLETATNEKLFF. The DNA is TGTGCCAGCAGCTTGGAGACTGCAACTAATGAAAAACTGTTTTTT.